Described below is a single T cell receptor (beta chain) sequence and its context. Antigen specificity is unknown. Method: immunoSEQ multiplex PCR; TCRdb's copy keeps in-frame clones and lacks some. The data contain around 72,000 clones, around 87% of them singletons. This sample is drawn from a study of T cell responses to AZD1222 COVID-19 vaccine. Study-wide results and caveats: Rises in breadth and depth of Spike-specific TCRs came after two AZD1222 doses. Spike-wide coverage was observed for vaccine-associated CD4 TCRs, with dominant responses at 160-218 and 743-854.

Per germline, CDR1 LGHNA and CDR2 YNFKEQ. V lost 0 bases, J lost 2 bases, and 5 bases stayed unmatched. The CDR3 covers 18 residues. The TCR originated in an adult in good health. Source: peripheral blood, taken on day 0 of AZD1222 vaccination. The rearrangement uses TRBV4-2 and TRBJ2-5; 14 nucleotides align to TRBD2. CDR3 region: CASSQDRTSGGSQETQYF. The CDR3 DNA sequence: TGTGCCAGCAGCCAAGATCGGACTAGCGGGGGGTCACAAGAGACCCAGTACTTC.